Listed below are T cell receptor beta chains from one sample, sequenced in a study of shared clonotypes between healthy human individuals. Sequencing used immunoSEQ multiplex PCR; TCRdb keeps in-frame clones, though not all of them. The sample holds about 2.1 million clones, 80% to 95% seen once. Material for sequencing was naive CD8+ T cells from PBMCs. The receptors here all came from a man aged 18 to 30 in good health. Some clones in this sample may be carry-over from other donors' samples. The CDR3 runs from the conserved cysteine through the conserved F or W. A D gene is named only where the DNA matches it firmly. Size tells how often a clone was seen (once, few, many) or the class of an expanded clone, and some rows leave it out.

V gene	clone size	D gene	J gene	CDR3 protein	CDR3 DNA
TRBV19	NA	NA	TRBJ2-7	CASQARHSYEQYF	TGTGCCAGTCAGGCACGGCACTCCTACGAGCAGTACTTC
TRBV7-9	NA	TRBD2	TRBJ2-3	CASSLRLAGSDTQYF	TGTGCCAGCAGCTTACGACTAGCGGGATCAGATACGCAGTATTTT
TRBV14	NA	TRBD2	TRBJ2-2	CASSPRRGLAGPGELFF	TGTGCCAGCAGCCCAAGAAGGGGACTAGCGGGACCCGGGGAGCTGTTTTTT
TRBV27	once	TRBD2	TRBJ2-1	CASSFRLAGGRGEQFF	TGTGCCAGCAGTTTCCGACTAGCGGGAGGCCGGGGTGAGCAGTTCTTC
TRBV5-1	NA	NA	TRBJ1-2	CATSPGDNYGYTF	TGCGCCACCTCCCCAGGGGACAACTATGGCTACACCTTC
TRBV14	NA	NA	TRBJ2-7	CASSQGLAEFYEQYF	TGTGCCAGCAGCCAAGGGTTAGCGGAGTTCTACGAGCAGTACTTC
TRBV19	NA	TRBD2	TRBJ2-1	CASGLASYNEQFF	TGTGCCAGCGGACTAGCTAGTTACAATGAGCAGTTCTTC
TRBV9	NA	NA	TRBJ2-3	CASSITRTDTQYF	TGTGCCAGCAGCATTACCCGCACAGATACGCAGTATTTT
TRBV27	NA	TRBD1	TRBJ2-7	CASSSIGTGTYEQYF	TGTGCCAGCAGTTCGATCGGGACAGGGACTTACGAGCAGTACTTC
TRBV27	NA	TRBD1	TRBJ1-2	CASSHRGPSVAGYTF	TGTGCCAGCAGTCACAGGGGACCCAGTGTAGCCGGCTACACCTTC
TRBV15	few	NA	TRBJ1-1	CATSRAENTEAFF	TGTGCCACCAGCAGAGCAGAGAACACTGAAGCTTTCTTT
TRBV28	NA	TRBD1	TRBJ1-1	CASSPRTGGETEAFF	TGTGCCAGCAGTCCCCGGACAGGGGGAGAAACTGAAGCTTTCTTT
TRBV11-2	NA	NA	TRBJ1-1	CASSSRGDRNTEAFF	TGTGCCAGCAGCTCTAGGGGAGACAGGAACACTGAAGCTTTCTTT
TRBV5-1	NA	NA	TRBJ1-1	CASSLATLNTEAFF	TGCGCCAGCAGCCTGGCTACATTGAACACTGAAGCTTTCTTT
TRBV2	NA	NA	TRBJ1-1	CASELSTEAFF	TGTGCCAGCGAGTTGAGCACTGAAGCTTTCTTT
TRBV6-5	NA	TRBD1	TRBJ2-1	CASSNRDRVANEQFF	TGTGCCAGCAGTAACCGGGACAGGGTGGCCAATGAGCAGTTCTTC
TRBV25-1	NA	TRBD2	TRBJ2-3	CASSLAGGADTQYF	TGTGCCAGCAGCCTAGCGGGAGGGGCAGATACGCAGTATTTT
TRBV7-8	NA	TRBD1	TRBJ2-2	CASSLGTGNTGELFF	TGTGCCAGCAGCTTAGGGACAGGGAACACCGGGGAGCTGTTTTTT
TRBV5-6	NA	NA	TRBJ2-1	CASSLWAGLYNEQFF	TGTGCCAGCAGCTTGTGGGCAGGACTATACAATGAGCAGTTCTTC
TRBV15	NA	TRBD1	TRBJ1-2	CATSEGTAYGYTF	TGTGCCACCAGCGAGGGGACAGCCTATGGCTACACCTTC
TRBV7-2	NA	TRBD1	TRBJ2-7	CASRGDRPYYEQYF	TGTGCCAGCAGGGGGGACAGGCCCTACTACGAGCAGTACTTC
TRBV7-8	NA	NA	TRBJ1-4	CASSLGPREEKLFF	TGTGCCAGCAGCTTGGGACCTAGAGAGGAAAAACTGTTTTTT
TRBV7-9	NA	NA	TRBJ2-1	CASSPNTYNEQFF	TGTGCCAGCAGCCCTAACACTTACAATGAGCAGTTCTTC
TRBV27	NA	NA	TRBJ2-1	CASSYSLGSYNEQFF	TGTGCCAGCAGTTACTCTTTGGGGTCGTACAATGAGCAGTTCTTC
TRBV7-8	NA	TRBD2	TRBJ2-1	CASSLVAGDRYNEQFF	TGTGCCAGCAGCTTAGTTGCGGGAGATCGCTACAATGAGCAGTTCTTC
TRBV7-2	NA	TRBD1	TRBJ2-7	CASSQDRTYEQYF	TGTGCCAGCAGCCAGGACAGGACCTACGAGCAGTACTTC
TRBV4-3	NA	TRBD1	TRBJ2-3	CASSPHGSRDRDGDTQYF	TGCGCCAGCAGCCCTCATGGGTCCCGGGACAGGGACGGAGATACGCAGTATTTT
TRBV27	NA	NA	TRBJ2-1	CASSDIAAFYNEQFF	TGTGCCAGCAGTGATATAGCGGCCTTCTACAATGAGCAGTTCTTC
TRBV5-3	NA	NA	TRBJ1-2	CARSQTPSTDSYTF	TGTGCCAGAAGCCAAACCCCTTCGACTGATAGCTACACCTTC
TRBV5-6	NA	NA	TRBJ2-1	CASSLGVFEQFF	TGTGCCAGCAGCTTGGGGGTATTTGAGCAGTTCTTC
TRBV14	NA	NA	TRBJ2-4	CASSHNVAKNIQYF	TGTGCCAGCAGCCACAACGTAGCCAAAAACATTCAGTACTTC
TRBV6-1	NA	NA	TRBJ2-7	CATWTRSYEQYF	TGTGCCACGTGGACTCGTTCCTACGAGCAGTACTTC
TRBV27	NA	NA	TRBJ2-7	CASRLSTGAWPEQYF	TGTGCCAGCAGATTGTCGACAGGAGCATGGCCCGAGCAGTACTTC
TRBV15	NA	NA	TRBJ1-5	CATSSGVSSNQPQHF	TGTGCCACCAGCAGCGGGGTCTCTAGCAATCAGCCCCAGCATTTT
TRBV27	once	NA	TRBJ2-7	CASSLLPVGSIYEQYF	TGTGCCAGCAGTTTATTACCCGTGGGTAGCATCTACGAGCAGTACTTC
TRBV7-2	NA	TRBD2	TRBJ2-7	CASSLELAGGEQYF	TGTGCCAGCAGCTTAGAACTAGCGGGTGGCGAGCAGTACTTC
TRBV27	NA	NA	TRBJ2-7	CATSVDERDEQYF	TGTGCCACATCCGTGGATGAAAGAGACGAGCAGTACTTC
TRBV29-1	NA	TRBD1	TRBJ2-1	CSVEEGRGTYNEQFF	TGCAGCGTTGAAGAAGGCAGGGGGACGTACAATGAGCAGTTCTTC
TRBV7-9	NA	NA	TRBJ2-2	CASSLMKAGELFF	TGTGCCAGCAGCTTAATGAAAGCCGGGGAGCTGTTTTTT
TRBV19	once	TRBD2	TRBJ2-1	CASSAPLAGVNEQFF	TGTGCCAGTAGTGCCCCCTTAGCGGGCGTAAATGAGCAGTTCTTC
TRBV6-5	NA	NA	TRBJ2-7	CASSYSEGSEQYF	TGTGCCAGCAGTTACTCGGAGGGAAGTGAGCAGTACTTC
TRBV27	NA	TRBD1	TRBJ2-7	CASSLSKGTGRHEQYF	TGTGCCAGCAGTTTATCAAAGGGGACAGGGAGGCACGAGCAGTACTTC
TRBV6-6	NA	TRBD2	TRBJ2-1	CASSLAGGPNEQFF	TGTGCCAGCAGCCTAGCGGGAGGGCCCAATGAGCAGTTCTTC
TRBV28	NA	NA	TRBJ2-2	CASFGRTGELFF	TGTGCCAGCTTTGGCCGGACCGGGGAGCTGTTTTTT
TRBV27	NA	TRBD1	TRBJ2-7	CASSLSGTGFYEQYF	TGTGCCAGCAGCCTCTCCGGGACAGGGTTCTACGAGCAGTACTTC
TRBV27	once	TRBD2	TRBJ2-1	CASSFALAGGPGEQFF	TGTGCCAGCAGTTTCGCCCTAGCGGGAGGGCCCGGTGAGCAGTTCTTC
TRBV5-1	NA	NA	TRBJ2-1	CASSFGFDQQFF	TGCGCCAGCAGCTTCGGGTTCGATCAGCAGTTCTTC
TRBV7-9	NA	TRBD2	TRBJ2-5	CASSRTSGQETQYF	TGTGCCAGCAGCCGTACTAGCGGCCAAGAGACCCAGTACTTC
TRBV5-1	NA	NA	TRBJ2-7	CASSFGEGEQYF	TGCGCCAGCAGCTTTGGAGAGGGCGAGCAGTACTTC
TRBV9	NA	NA	TRBJ1-1	CASSVVGGAVNTEAFF	TGTGCCAGCAGCGTAGTAGGGGGGGCAGTGAACACTGAAGCTTTCTTT
TRBV7-2	NA	NA	TRBJ2-1	CASSLAASGPYNEQFF	TGTGCCAGCAGCTTAGCGGCCAGCGGGCCGTACAATGAGCAGTTCTTC
TRBV28	NA	TRBD1	TRBJ2-7	CASRVPGQKYEQYF	TGTGCCAGCAGAGTACCGGGACAGAAATACGAGCAGTACTTC
TRBV6-1	NA	NA	TRBJ1-1	CASSEDVRTEAFF	TGTGCCAGCAGTGAAGATGTCCGCACTGAAGCTTTCTTT
TRBV19	NA	NA	TRBJ1-5	CASRHRDNQPQHF	TGTGCCAGTAGGCACAGGGACAATCAGCCCCAGCATTTT
TRBV29-1	NA	NA	TRBJ2-1	CSVAGTGYNEQFF	TGCAGCGTTGCTGGGACTGGCTACAATGAGCAGTTCTTC
TRBV28	NA	NA	TRBJ2-7	CASSSTGLFRSYEQYF	TGTGCCAGCAGTTCAACGGGATTGTTCCGCTCCTACGAGCAGTACTTC
TRBV2	once	TRBD2	TRBJ2-1	CASRVGRAINNEQFF	TGTGCCAGCAGGGTTGGGAGGGCTATAAACAATGAGCAGTTCTTC